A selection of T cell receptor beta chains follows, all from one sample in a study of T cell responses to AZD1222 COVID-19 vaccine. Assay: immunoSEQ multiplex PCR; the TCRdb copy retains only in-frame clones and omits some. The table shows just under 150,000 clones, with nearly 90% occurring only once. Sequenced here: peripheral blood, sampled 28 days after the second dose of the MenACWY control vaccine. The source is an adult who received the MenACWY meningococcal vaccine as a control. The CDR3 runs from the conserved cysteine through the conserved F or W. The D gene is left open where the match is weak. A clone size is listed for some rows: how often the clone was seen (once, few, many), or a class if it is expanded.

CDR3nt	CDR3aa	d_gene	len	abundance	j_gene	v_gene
TGTGCCAGCAGAAGGAGCGGGAGTGGAGACAATGAGCAGTTCTTC	CASRRSGSGDNEQFF	TRBD2	15	-	TRBJ2-1	TRBV6-5
TGTGCCAGTAGTATTCTTGCTAGGGGCTCCTACGAGCAGTACTTC	CASSILARGSYEQYF	-	15	-	TRBJ2-7	TRBV19
TGTGCCAGCAGCCAAGCCTGGGGGCTACCTAACTATGGCTACACCTTC	CASSQAWGLPNYGYTF	-	16	-	TRBJ1-2	TRBV4-2
TGCGCCAGCAGCTTGGATGAAGGTAGACAAGAGACCCAGTACTTC	CASSLDEGRQETQYF	-	15	-	TRBJ2-5	TRBV5-1
TGCGCCAGCAACCCGGGTTCCACTGAAGCTTTCTTT	CASNPGSTEAFF	-	12	-	TRBJ1-1	TRBV10-2
TGTGCCACCAGTGAGGGGGGCCGCACCGGGGAGCTGTTTTTT	CATSEGGRTGELFF	-	14	-	TRBJ2-2	TRBV24-1
TGTGCCAGCAGCGCCCGACCGGACAAGCTGAGGGACTATGGCTACACCTTC	CASSARPDKLRDYGYTF	-	17	-	TRBJ1-2	TRBV9
TGTGCCATCAGACGACAGGCCAACTATGGCTACACCTTC	CAIRRQANYGYTF	-	13	-	TRBJ1-2	TRBV10-3
TGCGCCAGCAGCCTCTCGACAGGGGAAGGTCAGCCCCAGCATTTT	CASSLSTGEGQPQHF	TRBD1	15	-	TRBJ1-5	TRBV5-1
TGTGCCAGTAGGGGCGATACAGATACGCAGTATTTT	CASRGDTDTQYF	-	12	-	TRBJ2-3	TRBV19
TGTGCTAGTGGTTTGGGGGGACTGAACACTGAAGCTTTCTTT	CASGLGGLNTEAFF	-	14	-	TRBJ1-1	TRBV12-5
TGTGCCTGGAGTGTTTCCGCTGGAAACACCATATATTTT	CAWSVSAGNTIYF	-	13	few	TRBJ1-3	TRBV30
TGTGCCAGCAGCCCAAGAGGGGGGCGAGGAACCGGGGAGCTGTTTTTT	CASSPRGGRGTGELFF	-	16	-	TRBJ2-2	TRBV5-6
TGTGCCACCAAATCACAGGGGGCTGTGAACACTGAAGCTTTCTTT	CATKSQGAVNTEAFF	TRBD1	15	-	TRBJ1-1	TRBV6-5
TGTGCCAGCAGTTCCCCGCCGGACAGGGCAGAGACCCAGTACTTC	CASSSPPDRAETQYF	TRBD1	15	few	TRBJ2-5	TRBV6-5
TGTGCCAGTAGGGCCTCCGGGGGGGCTCGTGGCTACACCTTC	CASRASGGARGYTF	-	14	-	TRBJ1-2	TRBV19
TGTGCCAGCAGCTACGCCACCAGGGGGCAAGACGAGCAGTACTTC	CASSYATRGQDEQYF	TRBD1	15	-	TRBJ2-7	TRBV28
TGTGCCAGCAGTGAACGACAGGGCAACTATGGCTACACCTTC	CASSERQGNYGYTF	TRBD1	14	-	TRBJ1-2	TRBV2
TGTGCCAGCAGCCAGGGGACAGGGAACACTGAAGCTTTCTTT	CASSQGTGNTEAFF	TRBD1	14	-	TRBJ1-1	TRBV3-1/TRBV3-2
TGTGCCAGCAGCAGTACAAGGAACACTGAAGCTTTCTTT	CASSSTRNTEAFF	-	13	-	TRBJ1-1	TRBV3-1/TRBV3-2
TGCAGCGCCTGGACAGGGAGGGGATGGGAGCAGTACTTC	CSAWTGRGWEQYF	-	13	-	TRBJ2-7	TRBV29-1
TGTGCCAGCAGTTACTCGGCAGGGGGGGCCACCGGGGAGCTGTTTTTT	CASSYSAGGATGELFF	-	16	-	TRBJ2-2	TRBV6-5
TGCAGCGCTCCGGGACTAGCTCCTCAAGAGACCCAGTACTTC	CSAPGLAPQETQYF	TRBD2	14	-	TRBJ2-5	TRBV29-1
TGTGCCAGTGCGGTAGGACAGGGGGGACAGCCCCAGCATTTT	CASAVGQGGQPQHF	TRBD1	14	-	TRBJ1-5	TRBV19
TGTGCCAGCAGTTACTCAGGGACAGGTGATGAAAAACTGTTTTTT	CASSYSGTGDEKLFF	TRBD1	15	-	TRBJ1-4	TRBV6-5
TGTGCCAGCAGCTTACAGGCTCAGAACACTGAAGCTTTCTTT	CASSLQAQNTEAFF	-	14	-	TRBJ1-1	TRBV7-2
TGTGCCAGCAGTGAACTAGCGGGGTACACAGATACGCAGTATTTT	CASSELAGYTDTQYF	TRBD2	15	-	TRBJ2-3	TRBV6-1
TGTGCCAGCCGGGACCTTTCGAACACTGAAGCTTTCTTT	CASRDLSNTEAFF	-	13	-	TRBJ1-1	TRBV5-4
TGTGCCAGCAGCTTAACCGGGACAGGGGGATACGAGCAGTACTTC	CASSLTGTGGYEQYF	TRBD1	15	-	TRBJ2-7	TRBV11-2
TGTGCCAGTACGCGCGGGAGGGGGAGAGGTGGAAACACCATATATTTT	CASTRGRGRGGNTIYF	-	16	-	TRBJ1-3	TRBV19
TGTGCCAGCAGCTCCTACGGTTTTGAGGAAAAACTGTTTTTT	CASSSYGFEEKLFF	-	14	-	TRBJ1-4	TRBV7-9
TGTGCCAGCAGCTTGACGATTAGGACAGTTCACACCACCTACGAGCAGTACTTC	CASSLTIRTVHTTYEQYF	-	18	-	TRBJ2-7	TRBV5-4
TGTGCCAGCATCGACAGTCAACGGGGCTACACCTTC	CASIDSQRGYTF	-	12	-	TRBJ1-2	TRBV6-5
TGTGCCACAAACAGGGAGGTAAATAGTAATTCACCCCTCCACTTT	CATNREVNSNSPLHF	-	15	few	TRBJ1-6	TRBV10-3
TGTGCCAGCTTAGGACAGATAAGCTCCTATAATTCACCCCTCCACTTT	CASLGQISSYNSPLHF	-	16	-	TRBJ1-6	TRBV6-6
TGTGCCAGCAGTTATCCTTTGGAGGGGCAGCCCCAGCATTTT	CASSYPLEGQPQHF	-	14	-	TRBJ1-5	TRBV28
TGTGCCAGCGAGAGGGCTCCAGGCACCGGGGAGCTGTTTTTT	CASERAPGTGELFF	-	14	-	TRBJ2-2	TRBV7-3
TGTGCCAGCATCGGGACAGGGCGAACCGGGGAGCTGTTTTTT	CASIGTGRTGELFF	TRBD1	14	-	TRBJ2-2	TRBV2
TGTGCCAGCAGCTTCTCTGGGACAGGGGGGTCTCAGCCCCAGCATTTT	CASSFSGTGGSQPQHF	TRBD1	16	-	TRBJ1-5	TRBV7-2
TGTGCCAGCAGTTCCCAGGGGTTCTCTGGAAACACCATATATTTT	CASSSQGFSGNTIYF	-	15	-	TRBJ1-3	TRBV28
TGTGCCAGCAGCTCCCCGGGACAGGGCTACGAGCAGTACTTC	CASSSPGQGYEQYF	TRBD1	14	once	TRBJ2-7	TRBV9
TGTGCCAGCTCAGTTTTCAGTTCTGGAAACACCATATATTTT	CASSVFSSGNTIYF	-	14	-	TRBJ1-3	TRBV18
TGTGCCAGCAGCGTAGGGGGGGCCCGGACGGATGGCTACACCTTC	CASSVGGARTDGYTF	-	15	-	TRBJ1-2	TRBV9
TGTGCCAGTAGTATAGTTAGACAGGGGAATTCACCCCTCCACTTT	CASSIVRQGNSPLHF	TRBD1	15	few	TRBJ1-6	TRBV19
TGTGCCAGTGGAGGCCGGGCCGCCTCTCAAGATACGCAGTATTTT	CASGGRAASQDTQYF	-	15	-	TRBJ2-3	TRBV6-5
TGTGCCAGTAGTACTCTAGCGGGGGCCCCCAACGCGGAGCAGTACTTC	CASSTLAGAPNAEQYF	TRBD2	16	-	TRBJ2-7	TRBV19
TGTGCCAGCAGCCTTAAATTAACGGGGACAGGGGAAGAGACCCAGTACTTC	CASSLKLTGTGEETQYF	TRBD1	17	-	TRBJ2-5	TRBV11-2
TGTGCCAGCAGTGAAGGGGGACTTAGACAGGGCTCCCCGAACAGGCCCCAGCATTTT	CASSEGGLRQGSPNRPQHF	TRBD1	19	-	TRBJ1-5	TRBV6-1
TGTGCCAGTAGTCCGGAGAGGGGCGGGAAGCCCCAGCATTTT	CASSPERGGKPQHF	-	14	-	TRBJ1-5	TRBV19
TGCGCCAGCAGCCAAGATCTGGCGGGGGGGACCCAAGAGACCCAGTACTTC	CASSQDLAGGTQETQYF	TRBD2	17	-	TRBJ2-5	TRBV4-3
TGTGCCAGCAGCCCTCTCGACGCTCAACCGTACTTC	CASSPLDAQPYF	-	12	-	TRBJ2-7	TRBV7-6
TGTGCCAGCAGTCCCGGGACAGGGGAAAATTCACCCCTCCACTTT	CASSPGTGENSPLHF	TRBD1	15	-	TRBJ1-6	TRBV28
TGTGCCAGCAGCTCAGGCTTGAACACTGAAGCTTTCTTT	CASSSGLNTEAFF	-	13	-	TRBJ1-1	TRBV21-1
TGTGCCAGCAGCTTGCCTCGCGGGGGGGGACCGAACACCGGGGAGCTGTTTTTT	CASSLPRGGGPNTGELFF	TRBD2	18	-	TRBJ2-2	TRBV5-4
TGTGCCAGCAGCGTGGGGGACACTGAAGCTTTCTTT	CASSVGDTEAFF	-	12	-	TRBJ1-1	TRBV9
TGTGCCTGGAGTGCGTCTCTGTTCTCTGGAAACACCATATATTTT	CAWSASLFSGNTIYF	-	15	-	TRBJ1-3	TRBV30
TGTGCCAGCAGCTCTCACGGGGCGGCTACTAACTATGGCTACACCTTC	CASSSHGAATNYGYTF	-	16	-	TRBJ1-2	TRBV3-1/TRBV3-2
TGTGCCAGTAGTTTAAACAGAGATACGCAGTATTTT	CASSLNRDTQYF	-	12	-	TRBJ2-3	TRBV19
TGTGCCAGCAGCGCCACATGGGACTATGGCTACACCTTC	CASSATWDYGYTF	-	13	-	TRBJ1-2	TRBV9